The T cell receptor beta chain described here comes from a study of post-analysis software for immune sequencing data. On the study more broadly: Disease trajectories encompassed relapsing-remitting, secondary progressive and progressive-relapsing multiple sclerosis. Study-level points and caveats: Among four or five TRBV segments more frequent in patients than controls were TRBV5-6, TRBV5-1 and TRBV20-1. Batch-mates among the samples co-clustered strongly by F measure. Multiple sclerosis was associated with a significant reduction in normalized Chao1 diversity relative to controls.

Worth noting for this clonotype: The antigen is not known.

Each TCR beta cDNA library carried unique molecular identifiers. TCRdb reanalysed the PCR reads using MiXCR and keeps one entry per CDR3 protein. The data contain about 380,000 distinct CDR3 sequences, less than 35% of them singletons. CDR1 is SGHTA and CDR2 is FQGNSA in the germline V gene. This CDR3 comprises 13 residues. V lost 6 bases, J lost 2 bases, and 10 bases lay in between. The receptor was derived from a girl between 5 and 17 years old with multiple sclerosis. The V call is TRBV7-2, the J call TRBJ1-2; unclear D gene. The sample was blood. CDR3 loop: CASRATPNYGYTF. The CDR3 nucleotides read TGTGCCAGCAGGGCTACTCCGAACTATGGCTACACCTTC.